The 16 T cell receptor beta chains below were found in one sample sequenced in a study of T cells expressing NK-cell markers. TCRdb re-called the 5' RACE reads; one entry per CDR3 protein, DNA not given. The listing records about 460,000 distinct CDR3 sequences. The sample taken for sequencing was blood T cells: a sorted CD56 or NKG2C T cell subset, CD4+ or CD8+ T cells, or bulk PBMC T cells (not recorded which). Receptor source: a woman between 50 and 59 years old in good health.

The rearrangement joins TRBV5-1 to TRBJ2-4; TCRdb proposes TRBD1, but this gene call is untestable without DNA. Germline assignment: CDR1 SGHRS and CDR2 YFSETQ. The CDR3 spans 14 residues. The CDR3 spells CASSLDGGTVFQYF.

The V and J genes are TRBV12-3 or TRBV12-4 and TRBJ2-3. The CDR3 length is 12 residues. The CDR3 is CASSRNTDTQYF.

The rearrangement links TRBV7-8 to TRBJ2-3. There are 17 residues in the CDR3. Germline V gene lookup returns CDR1 SGHVS and CDR2 FQNEAQ. The CDR3 sequence: CASSLEFFGGSTDTQYF.

The chain employs TRBV5-1 and TRBJ2-1; TCRdb calls TRBD2, which cannot be checked without DNA. Germline lookup yields CDR1 SGHRS and CDR2 YFSETQ. This CDR3 spans 15 amino acids. This chain's CDR3 is CASSTTSGSWYEQFF.

The chain recombines TRBV20-1 with TRBJ2-5; the D call of TRBD2 rests on TCRdb alone, since no DNA is present to check it. The CDR3 covers 15 residues. The germline V gene encodes CDR1 DFQATT and CDR2 SNEGSKA (reference sequence). The CDR3 loop reads CSAQGASGVEETQYF.

This CDR3 is CASRPTGRANSPLHF. The chain combines TRBV12-3 or TRBV12-4 with TRBJ1-6; the TRBD1 assignment by TCRdb is unverifiable without DNA. CDR3 size: 15 residues.

The chain carries TRBV29-1 and TRBJ2-2; TCRdb's D call, TRBD1, is unchecked because there is no DNA. Looked up from germline, CDR1 is SQVTM and CDR2 is ANQGSEA. There are 15 residues in the CDR3. The chain's CDR3 is CSVDKGQGATGELFF.

The chain's CDR3 is CSASVGGSTDTQYF. This chain joins TRBV20-1 and TRBJ2-3; TCRdb gives TRBD2 as the D gene, but with no DNA this cannot be confirmed. Per germline, CDR1 DFQATT and CDR2 SNEGSKA (reference sequence). The CDR3 runs to 14 residues.

The V and J genes are TRBV5-1 and TRBJ2-1. The germline V gene encodes CDR1 SGHRS and CDR2 YFSETQ. The CDR3 consists of 16 residues. This chain's CDR3 is CASSLATVSSYNEQFF.

The chain is built from TRBV7-9 and TRBJ2-1. The CDR3 covers 16 residues. Germline CDR1 and CDR2: SEHNR and FQNEAQ (reference sequence). The CDR3 region is CASSLATSVSYNEQFF. Based on the CDR3 plus reference TRBV7-9 and TRBJ2-1, the full variable domain is DTGVSQNPRHKITKRGQNVTFRCDPISEHNRLYWYRQTLGQGPEFLTYFQNEAQLEKSRLLSDRFSAERPKGSFSTLEIQRTEQGDSAMYLCASSLATSVSYNEQFFGPGTRLTVL.

The chain carries TRBV5-1 and TRBJ2-2; TCRdb gives TRBD1 as the D gene, but with no DNA this cannot be confirmed. The CDR3 runs 16 residues. Per germline, CDR1 SGHRS and CDR2 YFSETQ. This CDR3 is CASSFLGGPNTGELFF.

V usage is TRBV5-1 and J usage is TRBJ1-1. This CDR3 spans 12 amino acids. Germline CDR1 and CDR2: SGHRS and YFSETQ. The CDR3: CASSLYNTEAFF. The entire variable domain, with the rest obtained from reference TRBV5-1 and TRBJ1-1, is as follows: KAGVTQTPRYLIKTRGQQVTLSCSPISGHRSVSWYQQTPGQGLQFLFEYFSETQRNKGNFPGRFSGRQFSNSRSEMNVSTLELGDSALYLCASSLYNTEAFFGQGTRLTVV.

The chain carries TRBV10-1 and TRBJ2-3; with no DNA, the TCRdb D assignment of TRBD1 cannot be verified. The germline CDR1 and CDR2 sequences are WNHNN and SYGVQD (reference sequence). The CDR3 loop spans 12 amino acids. The CDR3 loop is CASNTGTDTQYF.

This chain joins TRBV24-1 and TRBJ2-1; with no DNA, the TCRdb D assignment of TRBD2 cannot be verified. The CDR3 has 17 residues. Germline CDR1 is KGHDR and CDR2 is SFDVKD. The CDR3 protein is CATSDPIAGGIDNEQFF.

The chain recombines TRBV5-5 with TRBJ1-5. Looked up from germline, CDR1 is SGHKS and CDR2 is YYEKEE (reference sequence). This CDR3 has 13 residues. The CDR3 sequence is CASSFQGDQPQHF.

The chain is built from TRBV20-1 and TRBJ2-1; TCRdb calls TRBD2, which cannot be checked without DNA. Germline V gene lookup returns CDR1 DFQATT and CDR2 SNEGSKA (reference sequence). The CDR3 has 15 residues. CDR3 loop: CSASRTSGGHNEQFF.